These T cell receptor beta chains were read from a single sample in a study of blood T cells in healthy people across ages. TCRdb re-called the 5' RACE reads through MiXCR, storing one row per CDR3 protein. The sample has 250,000 to 300,000 distinct CDR3 sequences, 27% seen once; the top ten hold 29%. The sample taken for sequencing was blood. The receptors originated from a woman between 65 and 79 years old in good health. The CDR3 runs from the conserved cysteine through the conserved F or W.

>TRBV20-1|TRBJ1-1
CSARRRMNTEAFF
>TRBV29-1|TRBJ2-1
CSLGLKGNEQFF
>TRBV28|TRBJ2-1
CASSFGGRIEQFF
>TRBV6-1|TRBJ1-5
CASSRQGLGGNQPQHF
>TRBV3-1|TRBJ2-7
CASSQVSGYEQYF
>TRBV9|TRBJ2-1
CASSAREGGSYNEQFF
>TRBV19|TRBJ2-1
CASSTGTSAYNEQFF
>TRBV20-1|TRBJ2-6
CSARSSGANVLTF
>TRBV7-2|TRBJ2-3
CASSLASLADDTQYF
>TRBV5-1|TRBJ1-1
CASSSGVVTEAFF
>TRBV20-1|TRBJ2-5
CSARLPGTGGFSETQYF
>TRBV9|TRBJ2-1
CASSPGDSDNEQFF
>TRBV27|TRBJ1-2
CASSRRGGAYGYTF
>TRBV7-3|TRBJ1-1
CASAVQENTGAFF
>TRBV3-1|TRBJ2-3
CASSRRYFLSTDTQYF
>TRBV5-1|TRBJ2-2
CASSAGGTGELFF
>TRBV4-1|TRBJ2-1
CASSHAGLAGRGEQFF
>TRBV19|TRBJ1-4
CASSPGAIQEKLFF
>TRBV12-3/TRBV12-4|TRBJ1-2
CASRGTANYGYTF
>TRBV12-3/TRBV12-4|TRBJ2-7
CASNAGYSTYEQYF
>TRBV28|TRBJ2-2
CASSPNRAQGGGELFF
>TRBV12-5|TRBJ1-4
CASGPGQTNEKLFF
>TRBV10-1|NA
CASSDSGRADEQYF
>TRBV28|TRBJ2-3
CASSLIFQVGTDTQYF
>TRBV7-2|TRBJ2-3
CASSWGLMDTQYF
>TRBV6-5|TRBJ2-4
CASSYSGQGLAKNIQYF
>TRBV29-1|TRBJ1-1
CSAGQFEAFF
>TRBV6-1|TRBJ1-5
CASSDNGNQPQHF
>TRBV7-6|TRBJ1-1
CASSPIGDTNTEAFF
>TRBV20-1|NA
CSARDLQGTETQYF
>TRBV20-1|TRBJ2-1
CSARSRQDRYNEQFF
>TRBV28|TRBJ2-1
CACSFTTGVSNEQFF
>TRBV7-8|TRBJ1-4
CASSPDGTAKLFF
>TRBV7-2|TRBJ1-2
CASSSGQGRFGYAF
>TRBV20-1|TRBJ1-1
CSARVVGTEAFF
>TRBV27|TRBJ1-1
CASSPRTDNTEAFF
>TRBV19|TRBJ2-3
CASSSLPLAGVADTQYF
>TRBV12-3/TRBV12-4|TRBJ2-6
CASSHNRAGANVLTF
>TRBV7-2|TRBJ2-5
CASSLAFRTSGGKEGQYF
>TRBV20-1|NA
CSASGRSAYEQYF
>TRBV29-1|TRBJ1-2
CSVEGDRNYGYTF
>TRBV29-1|TRBJ2-1
CSVEDDTLGGFYNEQFF
>TRBV28|TRBJ2-1
CASRDNRPSSYNEQFF
>TRBV7-9|TRBJ1-1
CASSLGKGYEAFF
>TRBV5-1|TRBJ2-5
CASSLTDFGQETQYF
>TRBV24-1|TRBJ2-5
CATRRTEQETQYF
>TRBV6-5|TRBJ1-2
CATRGGPDYGYTF
>TRBV7-2|TRBJ2-5
CASSLGITGEETQYF
>TRBV20-1|TRBJ2-1
CSATKTGSGLYNEQFF
>TRBV7-6|TRBJ1-4
CASSSYPTNEKLFF
>TRBV7-9|TRBJ2-5
CASSDRGLTQYF
>TRBV7-3|TRBJ2-3
CASSLGGKAGDTQYF
>TRBV5-1|TRBJ2-5
CASLVWDGEQYF
>TRBV20-1|TRBJ2-1
CSASDTYNEQFF
>TRBV24-1|TRBJ2-6
CATSDQAHSGANVLTF
>TRBV9|TRBJ2-5
CASSVQGSQETQYF
>TRBV7-2|TRBJ1-4
CASKGQLVGGNEKLFF
>TRBV28|TRBJ1-4
CASRTLSEKLFF